Sequencing of this T cell receptor (beta chain) was carried out in a study of somatic mutations in cytotoxic T cells in rheumatoid arthritis. Study information: Flow sorting at nearly 100% purity was applied to some V beta antibody-stained T-cell populations, which included V beta1+ cells sequenced for TCRB. Study outcomes and limitations: No significant CD8+ T-cell clonality difference was found between rheumatoid arthritis patients and age-matched controls. For rheumatoid arthritis patients, the slight TRBV07 underrepresentation lacked multiple-comparison adjustment.

In this sample, this clone turned up a few times. Its antigen is unidentified. Repertoires were generated with immunoSEQ multiplex PCR, while TCRdb's copy carries only in-frame clones and drops some. The repertoire consists of about 8,600 clones, with 70% to 85% occurring once and the leading ten covering roughly 40%. Germline V CDR1 and CDR2: SGDLS, YYNGEE. The trim removed 4 bases at V and 3 bases at J, leaving 6 bases unmatched. The CDR3 runs to 14 residues. The J gene is TRBJ2-5, the V gene TRBV9, with TRBD1 matching over 7 bases. Sequencing was carried out using CD8+ T cells sorted from blood. This sequence originates from a woman between 50 and 59 years old in good health. The CDR3 nucleotides read TGTGCCAGCAGCCCTTGGACAGGCGAAGAGACCCAGTACTTC. This codes for CASSPWTGEETQYF.